This TCR beta chain was found in a study of cytomegalovirus exposure and HLA in healthy donors. General study points: Presence/absence results assume similar sequencing depth per donor, which may not hold. Later findings reportedly placed an Asian-associated ancestry cluster below the roughly 700-donor mean for N-insertions. DRB1 had the most TCR associations and HLA-C the fewest, a later analysis found, with rates varying by HLA locus.

This CDR3 is 15 amino acids long. CDR1 is SGHNT, CDR2 YYREEE, per germline (reference sequence). The PCR used 60 Vbeta and 13 Jbeta primers. Clones were sequenced by immunoSEQ multiplex PCR, and TCRdb holds only the in-frame ones, with some missing. This table has 100,000 to 150,000 clones, around 67% appearing once. Turning to this clone: Its antigen remains unidentified.

The V and J genes are TRBV5-4 and TRBJ2-5; 10 nucleotides match TRBD1. The J call may be incorrect, as the DNA end agrees better with TRBJ2-7. This TCR was recovered from a man in his 60s in good health and CMV-seropositive. Input material: PBMCs. In nucleotides, the CDR3 is TGTGCCAGCAGCGATCCCGGGACAGGGGCCTACGAGCAGTACTTC. This translates into CASSDPGTGAYEQYF.